The clone carrying this TCR beta chain was observed a few times. PBMCs had their origin in fresh peripheral blood (approximately 9.7 ml). From RNA, the CDR3 regions of TCR beta chains were amplified and sequenced. An initial RT-PCR round employing HTBI primers preceded a second-round multiplex PCR. From the multiplex PCR reads, TCRdb called clonotypes with MiXCR, one entry per CDR3 protein. Among 400,000 or so distinct CDR3 sequences, less than 20% were seen once, and the ten largest hold roughly 7%. The CDR3 contains 15 residues. The trim removed 4 bases at V and 7 bases at J, leaving 10 bases unmatched. Germline CDR1 SGDLS, CDR2 YYNGEE. This sample stems from a study of Graves' ophthalmopathy and Graves' hyperthyroidism. About the study: Peripheral blood (taken before any treatment) was collected at initial diagnosis.

V gene TRBV9 combines with J gene TRBJ1-2; 10 positions agree with TRBD1. The sample consisted of peripheral blood. The TCR originated in a woman aged 18-29 years with stable Graves' hyperthyroidism. CDR3 in amino acids: CASSSPGTGAAGYTF. CDR3 in DNA: TGTGCCAGCAGCTCCCCCGGGACAGGGGCGGCTGGCTACACCTTC.